The following is a T cell receptor beta chain sequence with its context. Its antigen is undetermined. These data originate in a study of shared clonotypes between healthy human individuals. Whole-study context: Donor ages ranged 18 to 49 years: a couple of women, a few men. Each donor contributed plates that comprised three CD4 naive, three CD4 memory, two CD8 naive and one CD8 memory.

Profiling relied on immunoSEQ multiplex PCR, and the TCRdb table lists in-frame clones only, not all of them. The table lists about 1.1 million clones, roughly 74% of them singletons. Study results and limitations: Naive subsets, compared against memory subsets, generally had larger estimated richness values.

Each of the donors was a healthy adult who was HIV-negative and had not had a recent acute infection or vaccination. The source is a young man in good health. Some clones in this sample may be carry-over from other donors' samples. Source material: memory CD4+ T cells from PBMCs. Indicated subset: CD45RA-negative fraction.

Here the CDR3 reads CASSDLPSGSYNEQFF. The DNA for the CDR3 is TGTGCCAGCAGTGACCTCCCTAGCGGATCTTACAATGAGCAGTTCTTC. The chain couples TRBV6-4 to TRBJ2-1; 7 bases fit TRBD2. Germline CDR1 reads MRHNA; CDR2 reads SNTAGT. Trimming at V came to 2 bases and at J to 4 bases, leaving 8 bases not matched to a gene. This CDR3 spans 16 amino acids.